The entry below describes one TCR beta chain. Antigen unknown. The data were taken from a study of monozygotic twins with inflammatory bowel disease. Findings and caveats of the study: Especially with disease activity, IBD patients shared fewer clonotypes with others than healthy twins did. Patient repertoires may carry noise from differing immunosuppressive treatments.

In germline, CDR1 is KGHDR, CDR2 SFDVKD. CDR3 size: 14 residues. The quantity of total RNA per TCR library was roughly 3,300 ng. TCRdb re-called the 5' RACE reads and catalogs CDR3 proteins one per entry, DNA excluded. This table holds 200,000 to 250,000 distinct CDR3 sequences. Sequenced sample: blood. The clonotype originates from a human donor with ulcerative colitis or Crohn's disease, or a healthy co-twin of an affected twin (not recorded which). The V and J genes are TRBV24-1 and TRBJ1-5; TCRdb's assignment of TRBD1 cannot be checked, as there is no DNA. This chain's CDR3 is CATSDHQGSQPQHF.